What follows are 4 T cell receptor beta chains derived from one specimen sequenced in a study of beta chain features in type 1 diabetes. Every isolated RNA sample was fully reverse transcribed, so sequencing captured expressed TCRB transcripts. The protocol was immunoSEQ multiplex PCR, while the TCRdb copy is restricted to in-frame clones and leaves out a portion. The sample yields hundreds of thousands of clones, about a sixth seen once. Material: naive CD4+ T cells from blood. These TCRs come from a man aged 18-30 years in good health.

CDR3 region: CASSSSTGAQPQHF. Here the CDR3 DNA reads TGTGCCAGCAGCTCTTCGACAGGGGCTCAGCCCCAGCATTTT. The chain has TRBV7-2 and TRBJ1-5, with 8 bases matching TRBD1. V gave up 4 bases and J gave up 6 bases; unmatched junction bases: 5. CDR1 SGHTA and CDR2 FQGNSA come from the germline V gene. The length of the CDR3 is 14 residues.

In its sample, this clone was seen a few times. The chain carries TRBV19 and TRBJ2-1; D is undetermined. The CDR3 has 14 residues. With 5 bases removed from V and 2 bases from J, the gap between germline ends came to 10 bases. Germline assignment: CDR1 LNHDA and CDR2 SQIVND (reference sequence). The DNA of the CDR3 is TGTGCCAGTAGTCTGTCACTAACCTACAATGAGCAGTTCTTC. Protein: CASSLSLTYNEQFF.

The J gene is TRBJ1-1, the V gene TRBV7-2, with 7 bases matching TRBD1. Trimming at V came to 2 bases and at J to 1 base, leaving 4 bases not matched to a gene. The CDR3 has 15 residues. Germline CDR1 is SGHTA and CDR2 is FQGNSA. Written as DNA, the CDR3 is TGTGCCAGCAGCTTATTCTCAGGGGGGAACACTGAAGCTTTCTTT. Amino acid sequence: CASSLFSGGNTEAFF. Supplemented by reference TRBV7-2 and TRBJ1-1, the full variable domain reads GAGVSQSPSNKVTEKGKDVELRCDPISGHTALYWYRQSLGQGLEFLIYFQGNSAPDKSGLPSDRFSAERTGGSVSTLTIQRTQQEDSAVYLCASSLFSGGNTEAFFGQGTRLTVV.

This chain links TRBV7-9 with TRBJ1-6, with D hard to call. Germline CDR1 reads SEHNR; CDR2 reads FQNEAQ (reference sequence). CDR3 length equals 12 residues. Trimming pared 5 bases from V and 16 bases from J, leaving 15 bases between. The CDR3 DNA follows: TGTGCCAGCAGCCCCCGCGTTGGGGTACTCCACTTT. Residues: CASSPRVGVLHF.